This TCR beta chain was captured by sequencing in a study of cytomegalovirus exposure and HLA in healthy donors. Germline V gene lookup returns CDR1 MDHEN and CDR2 SYDVKM. Losses at the gene ends were 7 bases for V and 0 bases for J; bases not matched to a gene: 4. The CDR3 extends over 14 amino acids. The study ran its PCR with 60 Vbeta and 13 Jbeta primers. Data came from immunoSEQ multiplex PCR; TCRdb stores just in-frame clones and leaves some out. The data show some 120,000 clones, around 80% seen once. This sequence originates from a woman under 30 in good health and CMV-seropositive. J is TRBJ2-3 and V is TRBV28, with 7 bases fitting TRBD2. Sequencing input: PBMCs. The CDR3 is CASTTSFSTDTQYF. CDR3 DNA sequence: TGTGCCAGCACGACTAGCTTTAGCACAGATACGCAGTATTTT.